This T cell receptor beta chain stems from a study of identical twins. The cDNA had a unique molecular identifier and a template-switch universal primer site. TCRdb used MiXCR to reprocess the 5' RACE reads, holding one entry per CDR3 protein. Of roughly 710,000 distinct CDR3 sequences in the sample, 6.1% were seen once. Germline CDR1 is MDHEN and CDR2 is SYDVKM. Losses at the gene ends were 1 base for V and 6 bases for J; bases not matched to a gene: 8. This CDR3 spans 17 amino acids. Everyone who gave samples was a healthy Caucasian. This receptor was obtained from a young man in good health. Sequences were obtained from naive T cells sorted from blood. V usage is TRBV28 and J usage is TRBJ2-7; 14 positions match TRBD2. In nucleotides, the CDR3 is TGTGCCAGCAGTTTATTGGGACTAGCGGGAGAAGGTAGCGAGCAGTACTTC. Its translation is CASSLLGLAGEGSEQYF.